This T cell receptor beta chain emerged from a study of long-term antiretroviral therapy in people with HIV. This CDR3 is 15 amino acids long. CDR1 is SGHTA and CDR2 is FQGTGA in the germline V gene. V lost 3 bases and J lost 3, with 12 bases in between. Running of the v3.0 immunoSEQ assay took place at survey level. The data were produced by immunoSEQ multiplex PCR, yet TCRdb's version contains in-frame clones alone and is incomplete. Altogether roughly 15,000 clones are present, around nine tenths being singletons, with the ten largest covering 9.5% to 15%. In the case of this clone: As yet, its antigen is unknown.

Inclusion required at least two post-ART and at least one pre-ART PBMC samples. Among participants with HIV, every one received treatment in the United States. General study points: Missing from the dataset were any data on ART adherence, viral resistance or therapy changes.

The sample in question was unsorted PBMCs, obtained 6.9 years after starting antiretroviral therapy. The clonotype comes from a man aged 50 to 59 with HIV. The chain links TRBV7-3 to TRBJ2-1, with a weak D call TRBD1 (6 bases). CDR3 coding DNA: TGTGCCAGCAGCTTTCAGGGGTCCCTCTACAATGAGCAGTTCTTC. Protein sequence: CASSFQGSLYNEQFF.